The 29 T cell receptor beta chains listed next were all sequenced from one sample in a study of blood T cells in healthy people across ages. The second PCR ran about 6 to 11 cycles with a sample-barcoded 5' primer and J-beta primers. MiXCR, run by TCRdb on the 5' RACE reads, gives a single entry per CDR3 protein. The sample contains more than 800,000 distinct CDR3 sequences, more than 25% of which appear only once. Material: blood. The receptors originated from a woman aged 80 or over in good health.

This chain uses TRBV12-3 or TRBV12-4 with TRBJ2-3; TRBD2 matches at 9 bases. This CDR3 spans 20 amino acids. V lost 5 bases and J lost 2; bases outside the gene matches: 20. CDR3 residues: CASSPLVSLAGASSTDTQYF. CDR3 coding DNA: TGTGCCAGCAGTCCCCTCGTGAGTTTAGCGGGGGCCTCCTCCACAGATACGCAGTATTTT.

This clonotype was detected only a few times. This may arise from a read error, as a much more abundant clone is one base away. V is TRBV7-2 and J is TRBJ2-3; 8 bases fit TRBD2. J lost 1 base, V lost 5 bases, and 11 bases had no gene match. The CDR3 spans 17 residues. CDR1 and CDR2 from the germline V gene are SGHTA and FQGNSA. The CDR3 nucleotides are TGTACCAGCAGCCACGCCGGGACTAGACGTCGCACAGATACGCAGTATTTT. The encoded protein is CTSSHAGTRRRTDTQYF.

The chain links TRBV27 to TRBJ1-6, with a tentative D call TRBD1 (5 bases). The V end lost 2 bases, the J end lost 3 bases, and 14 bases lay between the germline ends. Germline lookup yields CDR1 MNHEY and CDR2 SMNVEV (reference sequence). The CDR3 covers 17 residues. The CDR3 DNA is TGTGCCAGCAGTTTAAGCCCCGGGACGGACTATAATTCACCCCTCCACTTT. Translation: CASSLSPGTDYNSPLHF.

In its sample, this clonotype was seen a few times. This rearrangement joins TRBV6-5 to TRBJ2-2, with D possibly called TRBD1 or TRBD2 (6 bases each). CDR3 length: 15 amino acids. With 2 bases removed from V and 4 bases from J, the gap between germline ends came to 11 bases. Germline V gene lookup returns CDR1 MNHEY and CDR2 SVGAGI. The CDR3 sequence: CASSYGRGGTGELFF. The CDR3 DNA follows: TGTGCCAGCAGTTACGGCAGGGGAGGCACCGGGGAGCTGTTTTTT.

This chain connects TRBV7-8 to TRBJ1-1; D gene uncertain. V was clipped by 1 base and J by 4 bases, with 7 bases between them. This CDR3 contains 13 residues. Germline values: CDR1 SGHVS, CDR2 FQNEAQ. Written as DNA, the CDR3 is TGTGCCAGCAGCTTAGACTTGCCCACTGAAGCTTTCTTT. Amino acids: CASSLDLPTEAFF.

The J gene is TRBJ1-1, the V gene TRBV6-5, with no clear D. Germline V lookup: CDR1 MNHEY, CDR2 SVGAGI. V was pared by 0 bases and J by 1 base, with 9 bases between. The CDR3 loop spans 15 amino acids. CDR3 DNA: TGTGCCAGCAGTTACTCGCGGCAATCGAACACTGAAGCTTTCTTT. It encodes CASSYSRQSNTEAFF.

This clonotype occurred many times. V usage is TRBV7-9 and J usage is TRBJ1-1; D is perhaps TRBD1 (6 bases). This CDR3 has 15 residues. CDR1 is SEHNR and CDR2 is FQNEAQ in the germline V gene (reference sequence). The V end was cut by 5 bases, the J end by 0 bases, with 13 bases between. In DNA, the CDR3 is TGTGCCAGCAGCGGTACAGGGATCATGAACACTGAAGCTTTCTTT. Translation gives CASSGTGIMNTEAFF.

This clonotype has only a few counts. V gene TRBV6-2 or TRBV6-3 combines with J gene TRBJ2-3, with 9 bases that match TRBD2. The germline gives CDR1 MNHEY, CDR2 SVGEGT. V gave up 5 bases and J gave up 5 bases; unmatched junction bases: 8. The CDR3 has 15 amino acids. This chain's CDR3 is CASSPSGGSGDTQYF. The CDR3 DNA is TGTGCCAGCAGTCCAAGCGGGGGGTCTGGAGATACGCAGTATTTT.

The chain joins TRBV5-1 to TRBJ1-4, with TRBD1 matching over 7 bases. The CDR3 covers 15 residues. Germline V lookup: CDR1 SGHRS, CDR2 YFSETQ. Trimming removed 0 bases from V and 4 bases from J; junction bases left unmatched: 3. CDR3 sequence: CASSLGGQHNEKLFF. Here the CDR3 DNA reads TGCGCCAGCAGCTTGGGGGGACAGCATAATGAAAAACTGTTTTTT.

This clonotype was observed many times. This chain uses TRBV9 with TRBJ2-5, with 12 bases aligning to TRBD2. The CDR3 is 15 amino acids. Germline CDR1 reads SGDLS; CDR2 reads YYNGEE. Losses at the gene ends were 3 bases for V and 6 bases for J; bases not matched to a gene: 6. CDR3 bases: TGTGCCAGCAGCGCCCTAGCGGGGGGGCAGAAGACCCAGTACTTC. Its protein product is CASSALAGGQKTQYF. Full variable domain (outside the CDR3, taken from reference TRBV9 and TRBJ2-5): DSGVTQTPKHLITATGQRVTLRCSPRSGDLSVYWYQQSLDQGLQFLIQYYNGEERAKGNILERFSAQQFPDLHSELNLSSLELGDSALYFCASSALAGGQKTQYFGPGTRLLVL.

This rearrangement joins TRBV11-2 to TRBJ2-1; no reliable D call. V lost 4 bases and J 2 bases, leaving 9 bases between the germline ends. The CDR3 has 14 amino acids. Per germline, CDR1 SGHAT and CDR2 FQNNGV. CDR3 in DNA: TGTGCCAGCAGCTCACGGGCCGCCTACAATGAGCAGTTCTTC. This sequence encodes CASSSRAAYNEQFF.

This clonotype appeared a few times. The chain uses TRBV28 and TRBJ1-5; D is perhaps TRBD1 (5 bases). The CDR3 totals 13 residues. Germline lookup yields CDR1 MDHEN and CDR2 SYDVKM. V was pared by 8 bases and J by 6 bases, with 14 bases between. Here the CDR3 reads CASLPTRAQPQHF. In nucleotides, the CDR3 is TGTGCCAGCCTTCCGACCAGGGCTCAGCCCCAGCATTTT.

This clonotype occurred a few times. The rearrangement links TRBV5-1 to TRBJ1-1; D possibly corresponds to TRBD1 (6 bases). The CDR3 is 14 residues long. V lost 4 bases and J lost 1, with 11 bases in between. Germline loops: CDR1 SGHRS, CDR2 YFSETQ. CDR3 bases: TGCGCCAGCAGCGTCGGACAGACGAACACTGAAGCTTTCTTT. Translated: CASSVGQTNTEAFF.

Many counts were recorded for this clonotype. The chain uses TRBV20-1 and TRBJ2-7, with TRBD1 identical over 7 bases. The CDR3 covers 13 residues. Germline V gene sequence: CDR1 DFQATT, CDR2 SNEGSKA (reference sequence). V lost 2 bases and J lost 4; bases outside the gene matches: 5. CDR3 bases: TGCAGTGCTAGACTAACAGGGGCGTACGAGCAGTACTTC. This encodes CSARLTGAYEQYF.

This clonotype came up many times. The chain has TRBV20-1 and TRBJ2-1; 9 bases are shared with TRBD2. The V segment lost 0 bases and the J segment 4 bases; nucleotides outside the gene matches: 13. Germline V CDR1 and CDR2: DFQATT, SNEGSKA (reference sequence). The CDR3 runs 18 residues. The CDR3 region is CSARDQTARGGRYNEQFF. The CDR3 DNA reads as TGCAGTGCTAGAGATCAGACTGCGCGGGGGGGCCGTTACAATGAGCAGTTCTTC.

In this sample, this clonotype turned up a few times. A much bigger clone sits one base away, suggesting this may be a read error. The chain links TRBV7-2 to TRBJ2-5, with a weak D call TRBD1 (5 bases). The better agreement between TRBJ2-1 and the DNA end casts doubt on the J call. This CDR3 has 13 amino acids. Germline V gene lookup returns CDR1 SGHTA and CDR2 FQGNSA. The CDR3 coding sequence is TGTGCCAGCAGCTTAAGGACACAAGAGACCCAGTTCTTC. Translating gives CASSLRTQETQFF.

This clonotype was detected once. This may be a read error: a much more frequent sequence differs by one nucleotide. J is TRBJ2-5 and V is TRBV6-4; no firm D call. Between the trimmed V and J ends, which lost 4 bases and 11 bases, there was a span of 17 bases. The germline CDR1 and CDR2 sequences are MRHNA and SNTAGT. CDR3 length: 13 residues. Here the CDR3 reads CASSVASYNEQYF. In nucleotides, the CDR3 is TGTGCCAGCAGTGTTGCCAGCTACAATGAGCAGTACTTC.

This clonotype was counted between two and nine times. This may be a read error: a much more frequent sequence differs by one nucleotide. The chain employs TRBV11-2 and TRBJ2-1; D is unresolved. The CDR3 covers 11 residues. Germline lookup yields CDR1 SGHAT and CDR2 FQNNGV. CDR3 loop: CAGSLGLDQFF. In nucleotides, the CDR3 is TGTGCCGGCAGCTTAGGCTTAGATCAGTTCTTC.

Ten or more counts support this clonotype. As DNA, the CDR3 is TGTGCCAGCAGTGTGCTGGGACAGTACCAAGAGACCCAGTACTTC. The encoded protein is CASSVLGQYQETQYF. The chain couples TRBV2 to TRBJ2-5; TRBD1 matches at 7 bases. Germline assignment: CDR1 SNHLY and CDR2 FYNNEI. There are 15 residues in the CDR3. V lost 4 bases and J lost 0; bases outside the gene matches: 5.

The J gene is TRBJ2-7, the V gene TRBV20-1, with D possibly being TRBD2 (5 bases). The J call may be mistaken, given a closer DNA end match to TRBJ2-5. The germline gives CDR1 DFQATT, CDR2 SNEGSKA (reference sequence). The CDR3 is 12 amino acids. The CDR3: CSASYQRETQYF. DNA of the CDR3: TGCAGTGCTAGTTACCAGCGGGAGACCCAGTACTTC.

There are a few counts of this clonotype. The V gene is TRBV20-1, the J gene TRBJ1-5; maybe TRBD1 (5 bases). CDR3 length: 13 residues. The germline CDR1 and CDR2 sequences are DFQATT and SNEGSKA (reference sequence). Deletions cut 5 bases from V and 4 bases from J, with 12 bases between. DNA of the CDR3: TGCAGTGCTGGTGGGGGAGGGAATCAGCCCCAGCATTTT. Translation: CSAGGGGNQPQHF.

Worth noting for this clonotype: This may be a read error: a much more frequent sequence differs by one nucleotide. The CDR3 reads CASSPIQGLAAETQYF. Written as DNA, the CDR3 is TGTGCCAGCAGCCCTATCCAGGGACTAGCGGCGGAGACCCAGTACTTC. The rearrangement uses TRBV14 and TRBJ2-7, with 11 bases lining up with TRBD2. The better agreement between TRBJ2-5 and the DNA end casts doubt on the J call. The CDR3 has 16 residues. Germline V gene sequence: CDR1 SGHDN, CDR2 FVKESK.

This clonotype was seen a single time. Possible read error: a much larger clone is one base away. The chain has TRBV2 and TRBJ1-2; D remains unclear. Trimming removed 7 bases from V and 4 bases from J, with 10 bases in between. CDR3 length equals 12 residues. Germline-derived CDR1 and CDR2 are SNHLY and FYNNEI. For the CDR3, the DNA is TGTGCCAGCACAGGATCGACCTATGGCTACACCTTC. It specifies CASTGSTYGYTF.

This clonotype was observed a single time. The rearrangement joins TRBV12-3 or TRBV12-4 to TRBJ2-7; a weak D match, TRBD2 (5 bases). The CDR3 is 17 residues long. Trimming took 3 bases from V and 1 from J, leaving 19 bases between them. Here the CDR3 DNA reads TGTGCCAGCAGTTTTGGGCTAGCCGACGGCTTTTCCTACGAGCAGTACTTC. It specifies CASSFGLADGFSYEQYF.

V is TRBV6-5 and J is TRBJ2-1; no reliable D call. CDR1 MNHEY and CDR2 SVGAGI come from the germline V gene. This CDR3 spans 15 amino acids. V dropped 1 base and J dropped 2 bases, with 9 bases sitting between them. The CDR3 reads CASSYWAETYNEQFF. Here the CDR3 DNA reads TGTGCCAGCAGTTACTGGGCGGAGACCTACAATGAGCAGTTCTTC.

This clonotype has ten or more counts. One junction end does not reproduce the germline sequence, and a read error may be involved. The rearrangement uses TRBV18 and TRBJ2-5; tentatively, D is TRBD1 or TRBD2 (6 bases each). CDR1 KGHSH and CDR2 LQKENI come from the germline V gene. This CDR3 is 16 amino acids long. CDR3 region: CASSPRHAGQEETRYF. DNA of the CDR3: TGTGCCAGCTCACCGCGACACGCGGGACAAGAAGAGACCCGGTACTTC.

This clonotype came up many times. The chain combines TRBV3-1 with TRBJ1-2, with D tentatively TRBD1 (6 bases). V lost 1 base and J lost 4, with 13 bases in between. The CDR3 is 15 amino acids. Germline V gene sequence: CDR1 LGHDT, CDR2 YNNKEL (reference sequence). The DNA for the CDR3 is TGTGCCAGCAGCCAAGTCGGGACAACCGCCTATGGCTACACCTTC. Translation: CASSQVGTTAYGYTF.

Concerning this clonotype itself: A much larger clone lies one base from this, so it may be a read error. The CDR3 sequence is CATSDSIAGPSYF. The DNA for the CDR3 is TGTGCCACCAGTGATTCAATAGCGGGGCCGTCGTACTTC. V is TRBV24-1 and J is TRBJ2-5, with 8 bases lining up with TRBD2. Germline lookup yields CDR1 KGHDR and CDR2 SFDVKD. V was pared by 2 bases and J by 13 bases, with 8 bases of the junction left unmatched. CDR3 length: 13 residues.

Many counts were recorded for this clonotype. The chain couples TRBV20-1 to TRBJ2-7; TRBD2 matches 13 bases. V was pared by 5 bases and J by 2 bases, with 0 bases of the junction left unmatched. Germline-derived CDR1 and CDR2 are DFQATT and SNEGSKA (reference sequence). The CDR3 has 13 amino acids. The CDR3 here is CSAGLAGAYEQYF. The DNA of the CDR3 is TGCAGTGCTGGACTAGCGGGGGCCTACGAGCAGTACTTC.